This T cell receptor beta chain was sequenced during a study of regulatory T cells in long-lasting Graves disease. For TCR beta, libraries came from iRepertoire HTBI primers and Arm-PCR of CDR3 regions. Via MiXCR, TCRdb re-called the multiplex PCR reads, giving one row per CDR3 protein. The sample records 510,000 or so distinct CDR3 sequences, approximately 12% being singletons. Time point reported: newly diagnosed GD, antithyroid drugs for less than 3 months. After RNA was extracted from PBMCs, the TCR library was made from it. V lost 5 bases, J lost 8 bases, and 22 bases lay in between. The germline V gene has CDR1 SGHNT and CDR2 YYREEE (reference sequence). CDR3 size: 15 residues. This same sample was also part of a study on T cells in Graves' hyperthyroidism and ophthalmopathy.

The V and J genes are TRBV5-4 and TRBJ1-1; D is perhaps TRBD1 (6 bases). The sequencing used peripheral blood mononuclear cells (PBMCs), collected at new diagnosis, from a patient treated with antithyroid drugs. This TCR was recovered from a woman aged 25 to 39 with Graves disease. The CDR3 nucleotides read TGTGCCAGCAGTCAGGACAGATTTCGCAGAGCCGAAGCTTTCTTT. Translation: CASSQDRFRRAEAFF.